This T cell receptor (beta chain) was profiled in a study of T cells in localized non-small cell lung cancer (dated by TCRdb to the early 2020s). Concerning the study at large: Comparing tumors with uninvolved tumor-adjacent lungs, the study looked at the T cell repertoires of fewer than 250 patients with early-stage NSCLC. NSCLC patients had a mean age of around 66 years, and around 130 were male and nearly 110 female. The cohort was made up of 236 treatment-naive NSCLC patients whose localized lung tumors had been resected. What the research found in general, with its limitations: Higher blood T cell density associated with longer overall survival, while higher adjacent-lung clonality associated with shorter survival. Because multi-region tumor sequencing was not performed, intratumor heterogeneity could not be ruled out. A median of 57 of the top 100 tumor clones turned up in the paired uninvolved adjacent lung, and under 30 of those clones also ranked among the top 100 of that same adjacent lung. Because the study design was exploratory, TCR variables were selected using unadjusted p-values without false-discovery rate correction. Uninvolved tumor-adjacent lung showed the highest T cell clonality, higher than tumor, which suggests more focused antigenic responses in the adjacent lung.

Deletion took 8 bases off V and 2 bases off J, with a span of 15 bases between the germline ends. CDR1 and CDR2, per the germline V gene, are ENHRY and SYGVKD. CDR3 length: 15 amino acids, cysteine to phenylalanine. Only the CDR3 portion is preserved as DNA: 45 bases, with reading frame beginning at the first base. At diagnosis, tumor, uninvolved tumor-adjacent lung and peripheral blood were collected and then preserved as a mix of FFPE and fresh-frozen material. A few counts support this clone. Its antigen is unknown. No base quality values were provided; no much bigger clone lies one nucleotide off. The immunoSEQ Assay was used to sequence TCR beta CDR3 regions from DNA. On the authors' methods: To compute T cell density, TCR beta template counts were normalized to usable DNA, which was estimated by amplifying housekeeping genes. Using the preseqR package, richness was estimated by extrapolating to 120,000 templates for tissue samples and 400,000 templates for PBMC samples. Clonality was calculated as one minus Pielou's evenness. Tissue-enriched TCRs were identified through differential abundance testing performed on productive amino-acid clonotypes, with a minimum total count of 5 and an alpha of 0.1. The Jaccard Index and the Morisita Overlap Index were used to measure repertoire overlap between compartments. GLIPH grouped TCR beta CDR3s together with public tetramer-defined viral CDR3s, and a viral motif had to include at least three viral sequences and show V-gene enrichment. The table was pulled from immuneACCESS by TCRdb, which kept in-frame rearrangements only. Such tables lose some clones; where checked, under half of the loss comes from unresolved V genes, and the rest has no known cause. That table gives V, J and clone size, and the DNA gave D and trimming. The sample includes about 4,000 clones, with roughly two fifths observed a single time. The ten largest clones add up to about 5.2% of the sample.

This chain joins TRBV10-3 to TRBJ2-2; TRBD1 might be the D gene, on 6 matching bases. This TCR derives from a woman between 40 and 69 years old with stage I lung adenocarcinoma. Sample: lung tumor tissue, taken before any cancer treatment. The DNA sequence is as follows: TGTGCCATCGGGCCCAGGGGTACAAACACCGGGGAGCTGTTTTTT. Its translation is CAIGPRGTNTGELFF.